This T cell receptor beta chain was recorded in a study of cytomegalovirus exposure and HLA in healthy donors. Study results and caveats: 150 to 200 TCR beta chains were listed as cytomegalovirus-associated. According to a later analysis, most TCR beta chains associated with CMV appeared HLA-restricted.

Healthy donors of bone marrow made up the group. This clone was found a few times. Its antigen remains unknown. The PCR ran on 60 Vbeta and 13 Jbeta primers. In the original workflow: An analysis that came later counted 80 million or so unique TCR beta chains, approximately 10 million shared. Produced via immunoSEQ multiplex PCR; TCRdb's table is partial and in-frame only. The V and J calls and clone size were taken over from that table, and D and trimming were inferred from the DNA. The sample yields about 41,000 clones, 81% seen once. The origin of this receptor is a man aged 45-60 years in good health and CMV-seronegative. The sample comprised PBMCs.

CDR3 in DNA: TGCAGCGTCAAGACTAGCGGGAGGGCCTTGAATACGCAGTATTTT. The encoded protein is CSVKTSGRALNTQYF. This chain uses TRBV29-1 with TRBJ2-3; TRBD2 aligns across 14 bases. V shed 6 bases, J shed 7 bases, and the junction held 9 bases outside the gene matches. CDR3 length: 15 amino acids. Per the germline V gene, CDR1 is SQVTM and CDR2 is ANQGSEA.